Sequencing of this T cell receptor beta chain was carried out in a study of identifying expanded T cells in peripheral blood. The germline V gene has CDR1 SGHTA and CDR2 FQGNSA. The V and J ends lost 1 base and 6 bases, in that order; junction bases with no gene match: 8. The CDR3 covers 17 residues. The method was immunoSEQ multiplex PCR; TCRdb's version includes in-frame clones alone and lacks a portion of them. The profile shows tens of thousands of clones, around nine tenths of them singletons. The receptor was derived from a person aged 18 to 75 in good health. V gene TRBV7-2 combines with J gene TRBJ2-1; 11 bases line up with TRBD2. Specimen: blood. The CDR3 sequence is CASSLVAGGHISNEQFF. In nucleotides, the CDR3 is TGTGCCAGCAGCTTAGTAGCGGGGGGGCACATCTCCAATGAGCAGTTCTTC.